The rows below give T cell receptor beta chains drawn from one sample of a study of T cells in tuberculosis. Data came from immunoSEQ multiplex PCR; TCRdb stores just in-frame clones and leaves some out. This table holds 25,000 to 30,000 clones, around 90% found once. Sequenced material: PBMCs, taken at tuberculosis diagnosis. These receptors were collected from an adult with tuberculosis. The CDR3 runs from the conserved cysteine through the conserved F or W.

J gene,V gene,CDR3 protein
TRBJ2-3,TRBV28,CASSLTLQGSSTDTQYF
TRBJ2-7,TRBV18,CASSPPGGPEQYF
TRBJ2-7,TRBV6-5,CASSPGLGEQYF
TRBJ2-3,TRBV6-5,CASRRGGEDTQYF
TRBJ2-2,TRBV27,CASSFAIAGGTGELFF
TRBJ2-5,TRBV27,CASRGASASQETQYF
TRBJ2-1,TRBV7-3,CASSLTGQAYNEQFF
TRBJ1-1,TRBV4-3,CASSQFRQGYGEAFF
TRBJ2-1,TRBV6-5,CASTSYNEQFF
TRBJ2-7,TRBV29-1,CSVMDRGLYEQYF
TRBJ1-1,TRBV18,CASSPDRALPTEAFF
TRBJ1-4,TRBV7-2,CASSLQDRGRTNEKLFF
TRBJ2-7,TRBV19,CASSRGRDRTYEQYF
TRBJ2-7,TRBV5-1,CASSQDIGQGPYEQYF
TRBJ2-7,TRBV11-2,CASSLGLDYEQYF
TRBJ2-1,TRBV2,CASREYDEQFF
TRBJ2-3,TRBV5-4,CASSRTSGRDTQYF
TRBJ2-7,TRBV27,CASSSHGTPNSYEQYF
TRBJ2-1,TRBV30,CAWSLGLAGREQFF
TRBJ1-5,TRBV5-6,CASSLRQGVDQPQHF
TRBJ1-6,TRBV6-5,CASSLLKAGLSPLHF
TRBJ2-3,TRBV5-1,CASSFATSGGATDTQYF
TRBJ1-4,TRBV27,CASSFERGEKLFF
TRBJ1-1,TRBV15,CATIRGDSDTEAFF
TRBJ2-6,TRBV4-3,CASSQDREEHSGANVLTF
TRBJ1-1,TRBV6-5,CASSPDRGQDEAFF
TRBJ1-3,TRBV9,CASSAGSGNTIYF
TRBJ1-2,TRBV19,CATTPGQGGGYTF
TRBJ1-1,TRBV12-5,CASGLVAGAEAFF
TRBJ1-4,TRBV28,CASSLWTGTASNEKLFF
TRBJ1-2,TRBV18,CASSPGQGAPAYGYTF
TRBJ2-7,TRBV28,CASSPTGVSYEQYF
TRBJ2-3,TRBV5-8,CASSLSGSSSTDTQYF
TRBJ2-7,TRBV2,CAILERDSYEQYF
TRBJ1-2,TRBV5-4,CASSLQQGANYGYTF
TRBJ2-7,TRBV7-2,CASSHGLAGGMDEQYF
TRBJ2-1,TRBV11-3,CASSFVGDRGFAFYNEQFF
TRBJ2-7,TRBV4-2,CASSQGTGSVNEQYF
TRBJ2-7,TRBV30,CAWRGGLANPHEQYF
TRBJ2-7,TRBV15,CATSRAGSGFYEQYF
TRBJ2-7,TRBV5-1,CASSPGQITYEQYF
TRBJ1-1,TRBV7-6,CASSLVVFADTEAFF
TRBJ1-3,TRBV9,CASSPGQGNTIYF
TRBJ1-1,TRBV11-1,CASSLAVQGVTEAFF
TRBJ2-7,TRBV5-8,CASTLSETTYEQYF
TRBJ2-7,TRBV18,CASSPLRGGTYEQYF
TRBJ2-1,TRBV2,CASSGRLAGYPSSYNEQFF
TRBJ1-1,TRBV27,CASSAGTGNTEAFF
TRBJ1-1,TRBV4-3,CASSQEAAPYTEAFF
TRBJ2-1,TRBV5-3,CARSPLSNNEQFF
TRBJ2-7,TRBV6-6,CASSDRGLAYEQYF
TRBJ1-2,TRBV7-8,CASSTGPENYGYTF
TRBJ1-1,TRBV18,CASSTRTGQGTEAFF
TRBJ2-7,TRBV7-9,CASSLASAGADEQYF
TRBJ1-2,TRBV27,CANRRTGNYGYTF